These 9 T cell receptor beta chains were all obtained from the same sample, sequenced in a study of shared clonotypes between healthy human individuals. Sequenced by immunoSEQ multiplex PCR; TCRdb stores in-frame clones only, minus some. The profile shows roughly 2,500,000 clones, over 85% of them singletons. Sequencing was done on a sample of naive CD4+ T cells from PBMCs. Subset given: CD45RA+ positively selected. The source is a young man in good health. Some clones in this sample may be carry-over from other donors' samples.

V gene TRBV10-3 combines with J gene TRBJ1-5; perhaps TRBD1 as D (5 bases). The V and J ends lost 2 bases and 7 bases respectively, with 12 bases between them. Per germline, CDR1 ENHRY and CDR2 SYGVKD. CDR3 length: 14 amino acids. The CDR3: CAISEGIRDQPQHF. The CDR3 bases are TGTGCCATCAGTGAGGGGATCAGGGACCAGCCCCAGCATTTT.

V usage is TRBV29-1 and J usage is TRBJ2-7; 8 bases are shared with TRBD1. With 1 base clipped from V and 7 bases from J, the junction kept 6 bases outside the gene matches. Germline CDR1 reads SQVTM; CDR2 reads ANQGSEA. The CDR3 is 13 amino acids. CDR3 DNA sequence: TGCAGCGTTGAAGGGCTCAGGGGGCAAGAGCAGTACTTC. It yields the protein CSVEGLRGQEQYF.

The J gene is TRBJ2-7, the V gene TRBV7-3, with TRBD1 matching over 8 bases. The V and J ends lost 3 bases and 6 bases, in that order; junction bases with no gene match: 7. The CDR3 spans 14 residues. Looked up from germline, CDR1 is SGHTA and CDR2 is FQGTGA. This chain's CDR3 is CASSLYQGAGEQYF. As DNA, the CDR3 is TGTGCCAGCAGCTTGTATCAGGGGGCAGGCGAGCAGTACTTC. The full variable domain, with the rest looked up from reference TRBV7-3 and TRBJ2-7, is GAGVSQTPSNKVTEKGKYVELRCDPISGHTALYWYRQSLGQGPEFLIYFQGTGAADDSGLPNDRFFAVRPEGSVSTLKIQRTERGDSAVYLCASSLYQGAGEQYFGPGTRLTVT.

This clone came up once. The DNA for the CDR3 is TGTGCCACCAGGGTGGGGGCACAAGAGACCCAGTACTTC. It translates to CATRVGAQETQYF. The V call is TRBV25-1, the J call TRBJ2-5; the D gene is possibly TRBD1 (6 bases). Trimming stripped 10 bases from V and 2 bases from J, with 14 bases between. The CDR3 extends over 13 amino acids. The germline V gene encodes CDR1 MGHDK and CDR2 SYGVNS.

J is TRBJ2-7 and V is TRBV6-6; D remains unclear. Germline CDR1 reads MNHNY; CDR2 reads SVGAGI (reference sequence). V gave up 0 bases and J gave up 5 bases, with 5 bases separating them. The CDR3 consists of 12 residues. CDR3 bases: TGTGCCAGCAGTTACTCGAGCGACGAGCAGTACTTC. Translation: CASSYSSDEQYF.

V gene TRBV5-1 combines with J gene TRBJ1-1; D possibly corresponds to TRBD1 (5 bases). Germline CDR1 is SGHRS and CDR2 is YFSETQ. V dropped 4 bases and J dropped 7 bases, with 20 bases sitting between them. This CDR3 comprises 15 residues. For the CDR3, the DNA is TGCGCCAGCAGCCCCGGTGGAGGGGCGACTATTGAAGCTTTCTTT. Encoded protein: CASSPGGGATIEAFF.

This sequence joins TRBV7-9 and TRBJ2-7, with D possibly being TRBD1 or TRBD2 (5 bases each). The ends were cut back, 5 bases at V and 3 bases at J, with 17 bases in the middle. This CDR3 spans 15 amino acids. Per germline, CDR1 SEHNR and CDR2 FQNEAQ (reference sequence). This CDR3 reads CASSPGTVLFYEQYF. CDR3 nucleotides: TGTGCCAGCAGCCCAGGGACGGTACTCTTCTACGAGCAGTACTTC.

This chain links TRBV28 with TRBJ1-4; D gene uncertain. Looked up from germline, CDR1 is MDHEN and CDR2 is SYDVKM. V shed 6 bases and J shed 0 bases, with 11 bases lying between them. This CDR3 comprises 15 residues. CDR3 amino acids: CASRDNSATNEKLFF. The CDR3 DNA reads as TGTGCCAGCAGAGACAACAGTGCAACTAATGAAAAACTGTTTTTT.

This clone was seen only once. The chain links TRBV4-1 to TRBJ2-1, with 15 bases matching TRBD2. V lost 4 bases and J lost 4; bases outside the gene matches: 5. This CDR3 has 17 amino acids. CDR1 MGHRA and CDR2 YSYEKL come from the germline V gene. The CDR3 here is CASSPGLAGGLYNEQFF. The CDR3 coding sequence is TGCGCCAGCAGCCCGGGACTAGCGGGAGGCTTATACAATGAGCAGTTCTTC.